The present TCR beta chain was sequenced within a study of shared clonotypes between healthy human individuals. Study conclusions and caveats: The four-donor shared clonotypes exceeded non-shared clonotypes in generation probability, with non-shared ones scoring lower.

The authors distributed each subset's genomic DNA evenly over several immunoSEQ plates. Some clones are missing from TCRdb's copy, which holds only in-frame ones; the method was immunoSEQ multiplex PCR. The sample consists of about a million clones, under 80% of them appearing once. Trimming removed 6 bases from V and 1 base from J, with 9 bases in between. The CDR3 loop spans 13 amino acids. In germline, CDR1 is KGHSH, CDR2 LQKENI. Worth noting for this clone: Its specificity is unknown. Other nucleotide sequences in the sample specify the same CDR3.

Every one of the donors was a Caucasian adult that lived in Nashville, Tennessee. This clonotype was sampled from a man aged 18 to 29 in good health. This sequence joins TRBV18 and TRBJ1-1; a possible D gene is TRBD1 (5 bases). The sequencing input was memory CD4+ T cells sorted from blood. This sample's subset: CD45RA-negative fraction. The CDR3 sequence is CASSSDRNTEAFF. For the CDR3, the DNA is TGTGCCAGCTCCTCTGACAGGAACACTGAAGCTTTCTTT.